These T cell receptor beta chains were read from a single sample in a study of CD8 T cells in Susac syndrome. TCRdb ran MiXCR on the immunoSEQ multiplex PCR reads and lists one entry per CDR3 protein. The table lists 150,000 to 200,000 distinct CDR3 sequences, just under 95% of them singletons, with 0.099% in the top ten. Specimen: CD4+ T cells from PBMCs. These receptors were taken from a human donor with Susac syndrome. Both conserved end residues are part of each CDR3. A D gene is named only where the DNA matches it firmly. The size field is filled for only some rows; it gives once, few, many or a size class.

>NA|TRBJ2-3|NA|14|TRBV20-1
TGCAGTGCTAGGACGGGGCCTCGCACAGATACGCAGTATTTT
CSARTGPRTDTQYF
>NA|TRBJ2-5|NA|14|TRBV2
TGTGCCAGCATCACGGGGGCTAGTCAAGAGACCCAGTACTTC
CASITGASQETQYF
>NA|TRBJ1-1|TRBD1|14|TRBV29-1
TGCAGCGTTGAAGTACAGGGGATGGTCACTGAAGCTTTCTTT
CSVEVQGMVTEAFF
>NA|TRBJ1-3|NA|16|TRBV12-3/TRBV12-4
TGTGCCATCGGTAGACCCGGGACTTACTCTGGAAACACCATATATTTT
CAIGRPGTYSGNTIYF
>NA|TRBJ2-1|TRBD2|16|TRBV18
TGTGCCAGCTCACCGCTCCTCAATAGCGGGGAGAATGAGCAGTTCTTC
CASSPLLNSGENEQFF
>NA|TRBJ2-5|NA|13|TRBV7-9
TGTGCCAGCAGCCCCGGAGGAGGCGGGCAAAAGTACTTC
CASSPGGGGQKYF
>NA|TRBJ1-3|NA|17|TRBV14
TGTGCCAGCAGCCACCTCTCGTCTCCACGGACTGGAAACACCATATATTTT
CASSHLSSPRTGNTIYF
>NA|TRBJ1-2|NA|13|TRBV30
TGTGCCTGGAGTGAAGGGGAACTCTATGGCTACACCTTC
CAWSEGELYGYTF
>NA|TRBJ1-1|TRBD1|14|TRBV29-1
TGCAGCGTTTCTGCGGACAGGGGGAACACTGAAGCTTTCTTT
CSVSADRGNTEAFF
>NA|TRBJ2-3|TRBD2|15|TRBV28
TGTGCCAGCAGTTCTAGCGGGAGGGGCACAGATACGCAGTATTTT
CASSSSGRGTDTQYF
>NA|TRBJ2-7|TRBD2|15|TRBV12-3/TRBV12-4
TGTGCCAGCAGCCAGATGACTAGCGGGATCTACGAGCAGTACTTC
CASSQMTSGIYEQYF
>NA|TRBJ2-1|TRBD2|15|TRBV6-2/TRBV6-3
TGTGCCAGCAGTTACTCTCTTAGCGGGGGGGATGAGCAGTTCTTC
CASSYSLSGGDEQFF
>once|TRBJ2-1|NA|14|TRBV14
TGTGCCAGCAGCCGTTATGGCCGATGGAATGAGCAGTTCTTC
CASSRYGRWNEQFF
>NA|TRBJ2-1|TRBD2|16|TRBV4-1
TGCGCCAGCAGCCACACAGCGGGGGGTGCCTACAATGAGCAGTTCTTC
CASSHTAGGAYNEQFF
>NA|TRBJ2-5|TRBD2|13|TRBV20-1
TGCAGTGCTAGTAGCGGGGGACGAGAGACCCAGTACTTC
CSASSGGRETQYF
>NA|TRBJ1-6|NA|15|TRBV18
TGTGCCAGCTCACCTCCCGGAAATCCGACTTCACCCCTCCACTTT
CASSPPGNPTSPLHF
>NA|TRBJ2-5|NA|16|TRBV20-1
TGCAGTGCTAGAGATTTTGCGGGGGCGTACAGTGAGACCCAGTACTTC
CSARDFAGAYSETQYF
>NA|TRBJ2-4|NA|14|TRBV20-1
TGCAGTGCTAGCCGCGACCTAGCCAAAAACATTCAGTACTTC
CSASRDLAKNIQYF
>once|TRBJ1-2|TRBD1|14|TRBV30
TGTGCCTGGAGTAGGCGGACAGGGGTTTATGGCTACACCTTC
CAWSRRTGVYGYTF
>NA|TRBJ2-5|TRBD2|17|TRBV7-9
TGTGCCAGCAGCCCCAGGACTAGCGGGAGCGAGGCAGAGACCCAGTACTTC
CASSPRTSGSEAETQYF
>NA|TRBJ1-3|TRBD1|15|TRBV5-4
TGTGCCAGCAGCTTGGAGGGGGCGCGTGGAAACACCATATATTTT
CASSLEGARGNTIYF
>NA|TRBJ2-5|NA|13|TRBV5-4
TGTGCCAGCAGCCCACAGGTTGGCGAGACCCAGTACTTC
CASSPQVGETQYF
>once|TRBJ1-5|NA|16|TRBV5-1
TGCGCCAGCAGCTCAGAGGACACGACGCGGGATCAGCCCCAGCATTTT
CASSSEDTTRDQPQHF
>NA|TRBJ2-1|NA|13|TRBV12-3/TRBV12-4
TGTGCCAGCATTAGCAGGGAACCTAATGAGCAGTTCTTC
CASISREPNEQFF
>NA|TRBJ2-7|TRBD1|15|TRBV6-6
TGTGCCAGCAGATCCGGGACAGGCCAATCCTACGAGCAGTACTTC
CASRSGTGQSYEQYF
>few|TRBJ2-2|NA|14|TRBV7-3
TGTGCCAGCAGCTTAGCTCGGGACACCGGGGAGCTGTTTTTT
CASSLARDTGELFF
>NA|TRBJ2-7|TRBD2|14|TRBV29-1
TGCAGCGTTGCTAGCGGGAGGACCTCCTACGAGCAGTACTTC
CSVASGRTSYEQYF
>NA|TRBJ2-1|NA|13|TRBV24-1
TGTGCCACCAGGGGTGCTGGGAGCGATGAGCAGTTCTTC
CATRGAGSDEQFF
>NA|TRBJ2-1|NA|14|TRBV30
TGTGCCTGGAGTGTACCGCTCCAGCGGAATGAGCAGTTCTTC
CAWSVPLQRNEQFF
>few|TRBJ2-5|NA|15|TRBV14
TGTGCCAGCAGCCAAGTTTGGGAACGACGCGAGACCCAGTACTTC
CASSQVWERRETQYF
>NA|TRBJ2-3|TRBD2|16|TRBV7-3
TGTGCCAGCAGCCCATTAGCGGGGGCCTACACAGATACGCAGTATTTT
CASSPLAGAYTDTQYF
>NA|TRBJ2-3|TRBD1|14|TRBV3-1
TGTGCCAGCAGCCAGACAGGGGGCAGGAATACGCAGTATTTT
CASSQTGGRNTQYF
>few|TRBJ1-1|NA|15|TRBV25-1
TGTGCCAGCAGTGAAGATCCAGCGTTGAACACTGAAGCTTTCTTT
CASSEDPALNTEAFF
>NA|TRBJ2-3|TRBD2|14|TRBV20-1
TGCAGTGCTCAAGACGGGGGGAGCACAGATACGCAGTATTTT
CSAQDGGSTDTQYF
>NA|TRBJ2-1|NA|14|TRBV20-1
TGCAGTGCTAGAAAAGGGGCAGGGACTAATGAGCAGTTCTTC
CSARKGAGTNEQFF
>NA|TRBJ2-1|NA|15|TRBV9
TGTGCCAGCAGCGTAGCCCCTACTAGGGACAATGAGCAGTTCTTC
CASSVAPTRDNEQFF
>NA|TRBJ2-7|NA|13|TRBV3-1
TGTGCCAGCAGCCAGACTACTGACTACGAGCAGTACTTC
CASSQTTDYEQYF
>NA|TRBJ2-3|NA|14|TRBV5-1
TGCGCCAGCAGCTTGGGAGGGCACACAGATACGCAGTATTTT
CASSLGGHTDTQYF
>NA|TRBJ2-4|NA|15|TRBV29-1
TGCAGCGTTGGGCAGCTAAACATAGCCAAAAACATTCAGTACTTC
CSVGQLNIAKNIQYF
>NA|TRBJ2-5|NA|15|TRBV7-9
TGTGCCAGCAGCCCCCCGCGGCAGGTCCGCGAGACCCAGTACTTC
CASSPPRQVRETQYF
>once|TRBJ1-1|NA|13|TRBV20-1
TGCAGTGCCAGGCCGGGGCCCGGCACTGAAGCTTTCTTT
CSARPGPGTEAFF
>NA|TRBJ2-1|TRBD1|14|TRBV28
TGTGCCAGCAGTTTGACAGGACCAGGGGGTGAGCAGTTCTTC
CASSLTGPGGEQFF
>NA|TRBJ1-4|NA|13|TRBV20-1
TGCAGTGCTAGATTGGGGGGGGATGAAAAACTGTTTTTT
CSARLGGDEKLFF
>NA|TRBJ2-1|TRBD2|15|TRBV20-1
TGCAGTGCTAGTTTGGCGGGAGGATGGTACAATGAGCAGTTCTTC
CSASLAGGWYNEQFF
>once|TRBJ1-5|TRBD1|15|TRBV15
TGTGCCACCAGCAGGGGAGGACAGGGGATTCAGCCCCAGCATTTT
CATSRGGQGIQPQHF
>NA|TRBJ2-5|TRBD1|15|TRBV27
TGTGCCAGCAGCCCAACTTTCGACAGGGTCGAGACCCAGTACTTC
CASSPTFDRVETQYF
>few|TRBJ2-2|TRBD1|16|TRBV7-8
TGTGCCAGCAGCTACAATACCGGGACAGGGTTCGGGGAGCTGTTTTTT
CASSYNTGTGFGELFF
>NA|TRBJ1-1|TRBD1|15|TRBV27
TGTGCCAGCAGTTTGACAGGGTTTATCGGCACTGAAGCTTTCTTT
CASSLTGFIGTEAFF
>NA|TRBJ2-7|NA|11|TRBV2
TGTGCCAGCAGTGGAGGAGGCGAGCAGTACTTC
CASSGGGEQYF
>NA|TRBJ1-2|TRBD1|17|TRBV7-9
TGTGCCAGCAGCTTTCCCTTACGACAGGGGGCCCGGTATGGCTACACCTTC
CASSFPLRQGARYGYTF
>NA|TRBJ2-3|TRBD2|16|TRBV3-1
TGTGCCAGCAGCCAAACCGGGACTAGCGGCACAGATACGCAGTATTTT
CASSQTGTSGTDTQYF
>NA|TRBJ2-3|TRBD1|10|TRBV20-1
TGCAGTGCTTTCGCAGGGGGGCAGTATTTT
CSAFAGGQYF
>NA|TRBJ1-1|NA|15|TRBV4-1
TGCGCCAGCAGCCAAGTTGGTCGGCGGAACACTGAAGCTTTCTTT
CASSQVGRRNTEAFF
>NA|TRBJ2-5|TRBD2|18|TRBV20-1
TGCAGTGCTAGTATACTTCGTATGGCTAGCGGGAGAGGAGAGACCCAGTACTTC
CSASILRMASGRGETQYF
>NA|TRBJ2-5|TRBD2|15|TRBV15
TGTGCCACCAGCAGAGGGACTAGCGGGATAGAGACCCAGTACTTC
CATSRGTSGIETQYF
>NA|TRBJ2-5|NA|16|TRBV18
TGTGCCAGCTCACCTAATCCTATAGCGCTGCGGGAGACCCAGTACTTC
CASSPNPIALRETQYF
>NA|TRBJ2-1|TRBD1|19|TRBV7-2
TGTGCCAGCAGCCGTCGGACAGGTTGGGGACCAAGCTCCTACAATGAGCAGTTCTTC
CASSRRTGWGPSSYNEQFF